Listed here is a single T cell receptor beta chain. Antigen unknown. The source of the sample is a study of neoadjuvant nivolumab and ipilimumab in lung cancer. Background on the study: Nivolumab 3 mg/kg was given days 1, 15 and 29, plus ipilimumab 1 mg/kg day 1 in combination.

The germline CDR1 and CDR2 sequences are LNHDA and SQIVND (reference sequence). This CDR3 has 13 residues. V was cut by 3 bases and J by 6 bases, with 9 bases left in between. General study results and limits: TCR sequencing covered a small number of samples. Resected-tumor TCR richness correlated positively with pretherapy blood richness. Compared with tumor-adjacent uninvolved lung, resected tumors showed greater richness and clonality.

The repertoire was sequenced with immunoSEQ multiplex PCR; TCRdb's copy has only in-frame clones and lacks some. The sample consists of about 7,700 clones, about nine tenths of them appearing once. The receptor was derived from an adult with non-small cell lung cancer. Some clones in this sample may be carry-over from other donors' samples. The chain is built from TRBV19 and TRBJ1-5, with D possibly TRBD1 on 6 matching bases. Specimen: tumor tissue, collected after neoadjuvant nivolumab, alone or with ipilimumab, at or shortly before surgery. CDR3 nucleotide sequence: TGTGCCAGTAGTATGCAGGGGAGTCAGCCCCAGCATTTT. It encodes CASSMQGSQPQHF.